One and the same sample provided the 22 T cell receptor beta chains below, sequenced in a study of cytomegalovirus exposure and HLA in healthy donors (dated by TCRdb to 2016 to 2017). Receptors were amplified or captured by the immunoSEQ multiplex PCR assay. The multiplex PCR relied on a mix of 60 forward primers for TCR Vbeta segments and 13 reverse primers for TCR Jbeta segments. The immuneACCESS repertoire file appears here via TCRdb, limited to in-frame rearrangements. These files lack a portion of the clones; in checked studies, under half of the deficit traces to unresolved V genes, and the cause of the others is not known. The sample's table lists a count of about 210,000 clones. The ten largest account for about 1% of the sample. Source material: PBMCs. The receptors were sampled from a woman aged 25-40 years in good health and CMV-seropositive.

This chain connects TRBV5-1 to TRBJ2-5; D is possibly TRBD2 (5 bases). TRBJ2-7 explains the end of the DNA better; the J call may be wrong. This CDR3 is built from 14 residues. Germline V gene lookup returns CDR1 SGHRS and CDR2 YFSETQ. CDR3 in DNA: TGCGCCAGCAGCTTGGGGGGAGCGTTCTACGAGCAGTACTTC. The encoded protein is CASSLGGAFYEQYF.

The chain uses TRBV19 and TRBJ1-2; 7 bases line up with TRBD1. CDR1 and CDR2 (germline): LNHDA, SQIVND (reference sequence). The CDR3 extends over 13 amino acids. V dropped 5 bases and J dropped 3; count of bases not matched to a gene: 3. The CDR3 DNA sequence: TGTGCCAGTAGTCAACAGGGGTACTATGGCTACACCTTC. Its protein product is CASSQQGYYGYTF.

J is TRBJ2-5 and V is TRBV5-1, with 13 nucleotides matching TRBD2. The J call could be wrong; TRBJ2-7 is a better fit for the DNA end. Germline V gives CDR1 SGHRS, CDR2 YFSETQ. The CDR3 has 21 amino acids. The CDR3 bases are TGCGCCAGCAGCTCAGAGAGACATCTAGGGACTAGCGGGAAATTAACCTACGAGCAGTACTTC. Residues: CASSSERHLGTSGKLTYEQYF.

DNA for the CDR3: TGTGCCAGCAGCTGGGGGGACAATCAGCCCCAGCATTTT. Translating it yields CASSWGDNQPQHF. This sequence joins TRBV7-9 and TRBJ1-5, with a weak D call TRBD1 (5 bases). Germline-derived CDR1 and CDR2 are SEHNR and FQNEAQ (reference sequence). The V end was cut by 4 bases, the J end by 3 bases, with 7 bases between. This CDR3 region has 13 residues.

The chain is built from TRBV11-2 and TRBJ1-4, with D maybe TRBD1 (5 bases). V gave up 5 bases and J gave up 6 bases, with 16 bases separating them. CDR1 is SGHAT and CDR2 is FQNNGV in the germline V gene. The CDR3 loop spans 15 amino acids. Here the CDR3 reads CASSPRRGSYEKLFF. DNA for the CDR3: TGTGCCAGCAGCCCCCGTCGGGGGAGTTATGAAAAACTGTTTTTT.

The genes are TRBV4-3 and TRBJ2-7, with 10 bases identical to TRBD2. This CDR3 has 17 amino acids. Trimming removed 4 bases from V and 2 bases from J; junction bases left unmatched: 11. CDR1 and CDR2 from the germline V gene are LGHNA and YSLEER. CDR3 nucleotide sequence: TGCGCCAGCAGCCGCTCGTGGACTAGCGGTGACCCCTACGAGCAGTACTTC. As protein: CASSRSWTSGDPYEQYF.

The V call is TRBV4-1, the J call TRBJ2-1; 8 bases line up with TRBD2. The germline CDR1 and CDR2 sequences are MGHRA and YSYEKL. The CDR3 totals 16 residues. The J segment lost 8 bases and the V segment lost 4 bases, leaving 13 bases of the junction unmatched. The CDR3 region has the DNA TGCGCCAGCAGCCGGAGCTCCGGGGGGGCCGGGGATGAGCAGTTCTTC. Residues: CASSRSSGGAGDEQFF.

The chain joins TRBV11-2 to TRBJ1-3; weak D call: TRBD1 (6 bases). This CDR3 spans 14 amino acids. V was trimmed by 8 bases and J by 3 bases, leaving 14 bases between them. Germline assignment: CDR1 SGHAT and CDR2 FQNNGV. The CDR3: CASRRQAGGNTIYF. The DNA for the CDR3 is TGTGCCAGCCGGCGACAGGCTGGTGGAAACACCATATATTTT.

On this clone itself: The same CDR3 arises from other DNA sequences in this sample as well. The chain uses TRBV2 and TRBJ2-2; TRBD1 matches at 7 bases. Germline loops: CDR1 SNHLY, CDR2 FYNNEI. V lost 6 bases to trimming and J lost 1 base; unmatched junction nucleotides: 2. The CDR3 has 14 residues. The CDR3 sequence is CASRRDRNTGELFF. The CDR3 bases are TGTGCCAGCAGGAGGGACAGGAACACCGGGGAGCTGTTTTTT.

This chain connects TRBV6-1 to TRBJ1-4, with D perhaps matching TRBD1 (6 bases). Trimming took 6 bases from V and 2 from J, leaving 13 bases between them. The length of the CDR3 is 15 residues. Germline values: CDR1 MNHNS, CDR2 SASEGT. CDR3 sequence reads: CASRGGTTTNEKLFF. The CDR3 DNA reads as TGTGCCAGCAGGGGGGGGACAACCACTAATGAAAAACTGTTTTTT.

CDR3 in DNA: TGTGCCAGCAGCTTGGTAGGGGACTTGAACACTGAAGCTTTCTTT. The encoded protein is CASSLVGDLNTEAFF. This chain joins TRBV11-2 and TRBJ1-1, with a tentative D call TRBD1 (5 bases). Germline V gives CDR1 SGHAT, CDR2 FQNNGV. The CDR3 extends over 15 amino acids. Between the trimmed V and J ends, which lost 3 bases and 0 bases, there was a span of 11 bases. Using reference TRBV11-2 and TRBJ1-1 for the parts outside the CDR3, the full variable domain is EAGVAQSPRYKIIEKRQSVAFWCNPISGHATLYWYQQILGQGPKLLIQFQNNGVVDDSQLPKDRFSAERLKGVDSTLKIQPAKLEDSAVYLCASSLVGDLNTEAFFGQGTRLTVV.

The rearrangement links TRBV6-5 to TRBJ1-2; D not resolved. Germline-derived CDR1 and CDR2 are MNHEY and SVGAGI. The CDR3 length is 14 residues. V lost 5 bases and J lost 7, with 17 bases in between. The CDR3 loop is CASSEYRWSSGYTF. DNA for the CDR3: TGTGCCAGCAGTGAATATCGGTGGTCGAGTGGCTACACCTTC.

V and J are TRBV15 and TRBJ1-6; 7 bases match TRBD1. The CDR3 spans 16 residues. CDR1 and CDR2 (germline): LNHNV, YYDKDF (reference sequence). The ends lost 1 base at V and 6 bases at J; junction bases unmatched: 6. CDR3 DNA: TGTGCCACCAGCAGAGGCCGGGACAGACCTAATTCACCCCTCCACTTT. Translated: CATSRGRDRPNSPLHF. Drawing the rest from reference TRBV15 and TRBJ1-6, the complete variable domain is DAMVIQNPRYQVTQFGKPVTLSCSQTLNHNVMYWYQQKSSQAPKLLFHYYDKDFNNEADTPDNFQSRRPNTSFCFLDIRSPGLGDTAMYLCATSRGRDRPNSPLHFGNGTRLTVT.

J is TRBJ2-5 and V is TRBV5-1, with 7 bases fitting TRBD1. Germline V lookup: CDR1 SGHRS, CDR2 YFSETQ. This CDR3 is built from 14 residues. V gave up 4 bases and J gave up 1 base; unmatched junction bases: 4. The CDR3 sequence: CASSQGQLQETQYF. CDR3 coding DNA: TGCGCCAGCAGCCAGGGACAGCTCCAAGAGACCCAGTACTTC. The full variable domain, completed using reference TRBV5-1 and TRBJ2-5, is KAGVTQTPRYLIKTRGQQVTLSCSPISGHRSVSWYQQTPGQGLQFLFEYFSETQRNKGNFPGRFSGRQFSNSRSEMNVSTLELGDSALYLCASSQGQLQETQYFGPGTRLLVL.

The rearrangement joins TRBV18 to TRBJ1-1, with D perhaps matching TRBD1 (6 bases). Germline V CDR1 and CDR2: KGHSH, LQKENI. The CDR3 loop spans 15 amino acids. The V gene lost 4 bases and the J gene lost 5 bases, with 17 bases spanning the gap. The CDR3 region is CASSQRGGIGTEAFF. The CDR3, as DNA: TGTGCCAGCTCACAAAGGGGGGGAATTGGGACTGAAGCTTTCTTT.

The chain combines TRBV2 with TRBJ1-1; D is possibly TRBD1 (5 bases). The V gene lost 5 bases and the J gene lost 2 bases, with 9 bases spanning the gap. There are 13 residues in the CDR3. Germline V gene lookup returns CDR1 SNHLY and CDR2 FYNNEI. The CDR3 DNA sequence: TGTGCCAGCAGTTTCGACAGAAACACTGAAGCTTTCTTT. Translating gives CASSFDRNTEAFF.

The chain joins TRBV9 to TRBJ1-2; perhaps TRBD1 as D (6 bases). Germline CDR1 SGDLS, CDR2 YYNGEE. This CDR3 comprises 18 residues. Trimming cost V 2 bases and J 2 bases, with 22 bases left between them. The CDR3 loop reads CASSVGDRKKYGNYGYTF. In nucleotides, the CDR3 is TGTGCCAGCAGCGTGGGAGACAGGAAAAAATACGGGAACTATGGCTACACCTTC.

This sequence joins TRBV27 and TRBJ2-7; 7 bases match TRBD1. J gave up 5 bases and V 5 bases, and 6 bases lay outside the gene matches. This CDR3 is 13 amino acids long. Germline V CDR1 and CDR2: MNHEY, SMNVEV (reference sequence). CDR3 sequence: CASSPTGPHEQYF. CDR3 in DNA: TGTGCCAGCAGTCCGACAGGGCCCCACGAGCAGTACTTC.

The chain links TRBV5-6 to TRBJ1-3, with D uncertain. The end of the DNA is better explained by TRBJ2-2, so the J call may be wrong. CDR1 is SGHDT and CDR2 is YYEEEE in the germline V gene. This CDR3 contains 12 residues. CDR3 sequence reads: CASMINTGELFF. The CDR3 bases are TGTGCCAGCATGATTAACACCGGGGAGCTGTTTTTT.

The rearrangement links TRBV27 to TRBJ2-1; tentative D call: TRBD1 (8 bases). Germline-derived CDR1 and CDR2 are MNHEY and SMNVEV (reference sequence). The CDR3 loop spans 15 amino acids. The V end was cut by 5 bases, the J end by 10 bases, with 21 bases between. CDR3 bases: TGTGCCAGCAGTCGCGACCTTACAGGGGGGGTAGAGCAGTTCTTC. This encodes CASSRDLTGGVEQFF.

The gene calls are TRBV28 and TRBJ2-1; TRBD2 agrees at 12 bases. Germline V gives CDR1 MDHEN, CDR2 SYDVKM. The V gene end was trimmed by 8 bases and the J gene end by 9 bases; junction bases not matched to a gene: 5. The CDR3 runs to 13 residues. The CDR3 is CASLTSGSGEQFF. For the CDR3, the DNA is TGTGCCAGCTTGACTAGCGGGAGTGGTGAGCAGTTCTTC.

This rearrangement joins TRBV6-1 to TRBJ2-1; D might be TRBD2 (5 bases). CDR3 length equals 15 residues. Germline CDR1 and CDR2: MNHNS and SASEGT. V was trimmed by 2 bases and J by 8 bases, leaving 16 bases between them. CDR3 sequence reads: CASSEIQEAGDEQFF. The DNA of the CDR3 is TGTGCCAGCAGTGAAATCCAGGAGGCGGGCGATGAGCAGTTCTTC.